Sequencing of this T cell receptor beta chain was carried out in a study of shared clonotypes between healthy human individuals. The study's findings and limits: Limitation of the genetic and exposure-history diversity represented came from the few donors. Sequencing depth was expected to influence donor clonotype sharing.

Study processing details: With immunoSEQ giving junction-only sequences and no quality scores, filtering differed. TCRdb keeps only in-frame clones here, not all; method: immunoSEQ multiplex PCR. The DNA gave D and trimming, while V, J and clone size come from that table. Altogether around 1,900,000 clones are present, 90% to 95% being singletons, with the ten largest covering around 1.7%. Germline loops: CDR1 MNHEY, CDR2 SMNVEV (reference sequence). The V and J ends lost 4 bases and 2 bases, in that order; junction bases with no gene match: 6. This CDR3 region has 15 residues. With respect to this clone: Antigen specificity is unknown.

Terminally differentiated effector memory CD45RA+ cells were excluded by CCR7 positive selection of CD45RO-negative cells. The donor population consisted of healthy HIV-negative adults with no recent acute infections or vaccinations. This chain uses TRBV27 with TRBJ2-3, with 7 bases matching TRBD2. Input material: naive CD8+ T cells from PBMCs. The clonotype originates from a man aged 18 to 30 in good health. Some clones in this sample may be carry-over from other donors' samples. In DNA, the CDR3 is TGTGCCAGCAGTTCTTGGCGGGAGTCCACAGATACGCAGTATTTT. Its translation is CASSSWRESTDTQYF.